Below, 14 T cell receptor beta chains from the same sample are listed, as sequenced in a study of PD-L1 blockade in urothelial cancer (dated by TCRdb to 2016 to 2017). This specimen's time point label, per the study, means: peripheral blood 6 weeks after treatment start. Libraries came from the immunoSEQ multiplex PCR assay. This immuneACCESS table, as held by TCRdb, lists in-frame sequences with V and J called but not all clones. Of the missing ones, under half trace to an unresolved V gene in checked studies; the others have no known cause. The sample table records under 150,000 clones; roughly 89% of these occur just once. The top ten hold 1.5% to 2% of the sample. This material consisted of PBMCs, taken around atezolizumab (anti-PD-L1) treatment. Every receptor here comes from a man aged 60 to 75 with urothelial cancer.

The chain couples TRBV6-1 to TRBJ2-1, with D perhaps matching TRBD2 (5 bases). The CDR3 has 13 residues. In germline, CDR1 is MNHNS, CDR2 SASEGT. V dropped 10 bases and J dropped 4 bases, with 14 bases sitting between them. The CDR3: CAIHADFYNEQFF. In nucleotides, the CDR3 is TGTGCCATCCACGCGGACTTTTACAATGAGCAGTTCTTC.

The rearrangement links TRBV9 to TRBJ2-2; 13 bases align to TRBD2. Germline-derived CDR1 and CDR2 are SGDLS and YYNGEE. J lost 2 bases, V lost 4 bases, and 8 bases had no gene match. The CDR3 is 18 amino acids. In DNA, the CDR3 is TGTGCCAGCAGCCCCCGACTAGCGGGGGGCCCAAACACCGGGGAGCTGTTTTTT. Its protein is CASSPRLAGGPNTGELFF.

J is TRBJ2-1 and V is TRBV5-1, with 9 nucleotides matching TRBD2. V trimming: 6 bases; J trimming: 8 bases; junction bases outside the gene matches: 9. The CDR3 is 14 residues long. Germline assignment: CDR1 SGHRS and CDR2 YFSETQ. This CDR3 is CASKPSGIPHEQFF. As DNA, the CDR3 is TGCGCCAGCAAACCTAGCGGGATCCCCCATGAGCAGTTCTTC. Based on the CDR3 plus reference TRBV5-1 and TRBJ2-1, the full variable domain is KAGVTQTPRYLIKTRGQQVTLSCSPISGHRSVSWYQQTPGQGLQFLFEYFSETQRNKGNFPGRFSGRQFSNSRSEMNVSTLELGDSALYLCASKPSGIPHEQFFGPGTRLTVL.

The rearrangement joins TRBV6-5 to TRBJ2-7; D possibly corresponds to TRBD1 (6 bases). From germline, CDR1 is MNHEY and CDR2 SVGAGI. This CDR3 spans 12 amino acids. V dropped 6 bases and J dropped 2 bases, with 8 bases sitting between them. The DNA for the CDR3 is TGTGCCAGCAGACAGGGTACCTACGAGCAGTACTTC. As protein: CASRQGTYEQYF.

The V call is TRBV5-1, the J call TRBJ2-5; no clear D gene. CDR3 length equals 11 residues. CDR1 is SGHRS and CDR2 is YFSETQ in the germline V gene. Trimming shortened V by 6 bases and J by 3 bases, and 6 bases separated the two germline ends. In nucleotides, the CDR3 is TGCGCCAGCACTTACAAAGAGACCCAGTACTTC. Protein sequence: CASTYKETQYF.

The chain links TRBV2 to TRBJ1-2; D call uncertain. The CDR3 is 14 residues long. The V end was cut by 1 base, the J end by 2 bases, with 8 bases between. Per the germline V gene, CDR1 is SNHLY and CDR2 is FYNNEI. The CDR3 DNA reads as TGTGCCAGCAGTGAAGGACTGAGGAACTATGGCTACACCTTC. This sequence encodes CASSEGLRNYGYTF.

This clone appeared once. In DNA form, the CDR3 reads TGTGCCAGCACCCAGGGGCTAGTCTACAATGAGCAGTTCTTC. Protein sequence: CASTQGLVYNEQFF. The chain joins TRBV14 to TRBJ2-1; D may be TRBD1 (6 bases). This CDR3 has 14 residues. The ends were cut back, 7 bases at V and 3 bases at J, with 13 bases in the middle. CDR1 and CDR2 (germline): SGHDN, FVKESK.

This clone was seen just once. This chain uses TRBV10-1 with TRBJ2-6; no clear D. Trimming stripped 5 bases from V and 2 bases from J, with 4 bases between. Per germline, CDR1 WNHNN and CDR2 SYGVQD (reference sequence). The CDR3 runs 13 residues. CDR3 bases: TGCGCCAGCAGTTTCGCTGGGGCCAACGTCCTGACTTTC. Amino acids: CASSFAGANVLTF.

The chain recombines TRBV5-5 with TRBJ2-1; 10 bases map to TRBD1. The germline CDR1 and CDR2 sequences are SGHKS and YYEKEE (reference sequence). The length of the CDR3 is 15 residues. Trimming removed 4 bases from V and 9 bases from J; junction bases left unmatched: 10. The CDR3 nucleotides read TGTGCCAGCAGCCCCGGGACAGGGGCGCCCAGTGAGCAGTTCTTC. It translates to CASSPGTGAPSEQFF. Full variable domain (rest looked up from reference TRBV5-5 and TRBJ2-1): DAGVTQSPTHLIKTRGQQVTLRCSPISGHKSVSWYQQVLGQGPQFIFQYYEKEERGRGNFPDRFSARQFPNYSSELNVNALLLGDSALYLCASSPGTGAPSEQFFGPGTRLTVL.

J is TRBJ2-1 and V is TRBV27, with D possibly TRBD2 on 5 matching bases. V dropped 4 bases and J dropped 15 bases, with 16 bases sitting between them. This CDR3 spans 12 amino acids. Germline values: CDR1 MNHEY, CDR2 SMNVEV (reference sequence). CDR3 coding DNA: TGTGCCAGCAGTTCCGGCTCGGGGATGGGGTTCTTC. Translated: CASSSGSGMGFF.

J is TRBJ2-1 and V is TRBV11-3; 8 nucleotides align to TRBD2. V trimming: 1 base; J trimming: 9 bases; junction bases outside the gene matches: 17. The CDR3 is 18 amino acids. CDR1 is SGHNT, CDR2 YENEEA, per germline. The DNA for the CDR3 is TGTGCCAGCAGCTTAGCCCAAGGGGGACTAGGGATAGGTAGTGAGCAGTTCTTC. Its protein product is CASSLAQGGLGIGSEQFF.

This rearrangement joins TRBV7-9 to TRBJ1-2; a possible D gene is TRBD1 (5 bases). Germline V gene sequence: CDR1 SEHNR, CDR2 FQNEAQ (reference sequence). The CDR3 totals 18 residues. V was cut by 5 bases and J by 1 base, with 23 bases left in between. CDR3: CASSGAFRTDNYNYGYTF. The CDR3 coding sequence is TGTGCCAGCAGCGGGGCATTTCGAACAGACAACTATAACTATGGCTACACCTTC.

The CDR3: CASSSGGGTEAFF. The DNA for the CDR3 is TGCGCCAGCAGCTCCGGGGGGGGCACTGAAGCTTTCTTT. J is TRBJ1-1 and V is TRBV5-1, with D perhaps matching TRBD1 (5 bases). Germline assignment: CDR1 SGHRS and CDR2 YFSETQ. V was clipped by 3 bases and J by 4 bases, with 10 bases between them. The CDR3 is 13 amino acids.

The chain couples TRBV9 to TRBJ2-1, with TRBD2 identical over 11 bases. This CDR3 is 16 amino acids long. Germline V CDR1 and CDR2: SGDLS, YYNGEE. Trimming at V came to 3 bases and at J to 4 bases, leaving 6 bases not matched to a gene. DNA of the CDR3: TGTGCCAGCAGCGCCCGACTAGCGGGACCGTACAATGAGCAGTTCTTC. It specifies CASSARLAGPYNEQFF.